The clone carrying this TCR beta chain was counted a single time. Some clones are missing from TCRdb's copy, which holds only in-frame ones; the method was immunoSEQ multiplex PCR. The profile shows about 140,000 clones, more than 75% of them singletons. This specimen belongs to a study of blood T cell repertoires in COVID-19. Germline CDR1 is MDHEN and CDR2 is SYDVKM. The V and J ends lost 6 bases and 1 base respectively, with 12 bases between them. This CDR3 is built from 14 residues. This sequence originates from a human donor in a cohort sampled during active COVID-19. Sequencing was performed on peripheral blood. The genes are TRBV28 and TRBJ1-1, with D hard to call. CDR3 protein: CASSPRIRNTEAFF. The CDR3 nucleotides read TGTGCCAGCAGCCCCCGTATTCGGAACACTGAAGCTTTCTTT.